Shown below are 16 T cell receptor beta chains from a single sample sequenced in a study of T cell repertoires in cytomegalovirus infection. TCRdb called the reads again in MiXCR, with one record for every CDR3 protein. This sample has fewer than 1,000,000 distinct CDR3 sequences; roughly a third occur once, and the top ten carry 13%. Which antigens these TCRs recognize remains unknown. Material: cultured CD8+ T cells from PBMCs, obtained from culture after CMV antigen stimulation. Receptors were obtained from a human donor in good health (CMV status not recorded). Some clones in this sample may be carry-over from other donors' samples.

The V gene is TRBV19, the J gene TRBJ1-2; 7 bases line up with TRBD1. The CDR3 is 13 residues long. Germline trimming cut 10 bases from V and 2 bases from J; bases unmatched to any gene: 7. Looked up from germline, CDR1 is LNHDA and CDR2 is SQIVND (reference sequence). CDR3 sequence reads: CAIRTGENYGYTF. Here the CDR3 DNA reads TGTGCCATCCGCACAGGGGAGAACTATGGCTACACCTTC.

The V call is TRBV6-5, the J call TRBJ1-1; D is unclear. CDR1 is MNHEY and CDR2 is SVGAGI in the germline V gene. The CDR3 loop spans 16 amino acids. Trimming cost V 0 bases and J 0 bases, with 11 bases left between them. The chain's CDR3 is CASSYSGESLNTEAFF. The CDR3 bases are TGTGCCAGCAGTTACTCTGGGGAGAGTTTGAACACTGAAGCTTTCTTT.

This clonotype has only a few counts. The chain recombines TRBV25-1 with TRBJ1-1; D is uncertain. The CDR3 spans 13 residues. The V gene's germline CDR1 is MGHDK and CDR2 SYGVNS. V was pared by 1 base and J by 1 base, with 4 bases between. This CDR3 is CASSEWKNTEAFF. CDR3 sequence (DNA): TGTGCCAGCAGTGAATGGAAGAACACTGAAGCTTTCTTT.

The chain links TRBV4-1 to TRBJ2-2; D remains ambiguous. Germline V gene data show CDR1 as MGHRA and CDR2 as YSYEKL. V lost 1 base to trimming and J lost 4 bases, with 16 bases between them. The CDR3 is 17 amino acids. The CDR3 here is CASSQVGPVPGTGELFF. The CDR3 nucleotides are TGCGCCAGCAGCCAAGTGGGCCCCGTGCCGGGCACCGGGGAGCTGTTTTTT.

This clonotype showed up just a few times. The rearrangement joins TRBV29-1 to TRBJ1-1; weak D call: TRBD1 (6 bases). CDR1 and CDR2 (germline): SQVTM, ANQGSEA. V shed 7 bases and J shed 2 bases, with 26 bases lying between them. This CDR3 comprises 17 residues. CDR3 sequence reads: CSAILLYREGYNTEAFF. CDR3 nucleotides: TGCAGCGCTATCCTTCTGTACAGGGAGGGATACAACACTGAAGCTTTCTTT.

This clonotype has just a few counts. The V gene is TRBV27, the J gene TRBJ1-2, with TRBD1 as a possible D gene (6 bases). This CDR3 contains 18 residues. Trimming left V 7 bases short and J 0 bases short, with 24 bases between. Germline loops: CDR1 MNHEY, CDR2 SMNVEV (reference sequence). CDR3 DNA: TGTGCCAGCAAAAACCTGGGCGAGTACAGGGTAGCTAACTATGGCTACACCTTC. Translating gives CASKNLGEYRVANYGYTF.

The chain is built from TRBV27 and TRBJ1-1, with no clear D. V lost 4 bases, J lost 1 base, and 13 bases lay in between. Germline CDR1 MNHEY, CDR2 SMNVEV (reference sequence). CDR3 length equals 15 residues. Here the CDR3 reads CASSSIEGRNTEAFF. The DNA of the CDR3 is TGTGCCAGCAGTTCAATCGAGGGTCGGAACACTGAAGCTTTCTTT.

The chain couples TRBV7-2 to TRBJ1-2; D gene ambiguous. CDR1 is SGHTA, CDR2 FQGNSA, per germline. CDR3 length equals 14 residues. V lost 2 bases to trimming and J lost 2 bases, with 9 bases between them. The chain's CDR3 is CASSLNRRNYGYTF. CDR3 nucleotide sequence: TGTGCCAGCAGCTTAAATAGGAGAAACTATGGCTACACCTTC.

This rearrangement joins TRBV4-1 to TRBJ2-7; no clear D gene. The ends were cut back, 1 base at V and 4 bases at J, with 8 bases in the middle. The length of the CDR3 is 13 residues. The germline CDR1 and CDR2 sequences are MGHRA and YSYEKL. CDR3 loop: CASSQAIGYEQYF. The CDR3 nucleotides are TGCGCCAGCAGCCAAGCAATCGGGTACGAGCAGTACTTC.

Written as DNA, the CDR3 is TGCAGTGCTAGAGAGGACCCAGGTTACGATGAGCAGTTCTTC. Amino acid sequence: CSAREDPGYDEQFF. The rearrangement uses TRBV20-1 and TRBJ2-1; D not certain. V was pared by 0 bases and J by 8 bases, with 14 bases between. CDR1 is DFQATT, CDR2 SNEGSKA, per germline (reference sequence). This CDR3 comprises 14 residues.

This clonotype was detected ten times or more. The CDR3 DNA is TGTGCCAGCAGCCCTATAGGGAGACAGGGGGCAGGTGAAGCTTTCTTT. It is translated as CASSPIGRQGAGEAFF. The V and J genes are TRBV7-6 and TRBJ1-1; 10 bases fit TRBD1. Germline loops: CDR1 SGHVS, CDR2 FNYEAQ. V lost 5 bases and J lost 7; bases outside the gene matches: 13. This CDR3 region has 16 residues.

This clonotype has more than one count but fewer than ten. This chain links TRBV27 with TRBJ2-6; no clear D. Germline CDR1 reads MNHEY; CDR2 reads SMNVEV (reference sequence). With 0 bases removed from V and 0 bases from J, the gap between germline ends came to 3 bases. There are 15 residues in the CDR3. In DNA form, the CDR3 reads TGTGCCAGCAGTTTATCTTTCTCTGGGGCCAACGTCCTGACTTTC. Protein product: CASSLSFSGANVLTF.

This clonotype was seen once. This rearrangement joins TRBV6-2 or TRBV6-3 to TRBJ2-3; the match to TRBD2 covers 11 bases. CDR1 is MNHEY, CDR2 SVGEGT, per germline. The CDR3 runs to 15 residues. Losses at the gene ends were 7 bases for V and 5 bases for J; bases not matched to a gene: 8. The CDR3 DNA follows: TGTGCCAGCAATCCTAGCGGGGGGCAGGGAGATACGCAGTATTTT. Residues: CASNPSGGQGDTQYF.

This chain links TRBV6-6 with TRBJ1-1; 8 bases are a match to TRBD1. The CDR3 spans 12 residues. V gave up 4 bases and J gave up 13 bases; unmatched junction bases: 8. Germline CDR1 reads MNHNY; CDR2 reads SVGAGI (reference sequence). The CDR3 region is CASSFPGGPGFF. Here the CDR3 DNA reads TGTGCCAGCAGTTTCCCAGGGGGCCCTGGTTTCTTT.

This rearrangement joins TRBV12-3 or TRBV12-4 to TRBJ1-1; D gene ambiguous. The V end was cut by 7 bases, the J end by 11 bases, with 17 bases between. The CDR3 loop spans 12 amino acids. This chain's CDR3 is CASTPPPREAFF. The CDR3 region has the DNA TGTGCCAGCACCCCCCCCCCACGAGAGGCTTTCTTT.

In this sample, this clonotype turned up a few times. The CDR3 DNA reads TGTGCCAGCAGTTGGGACGGACCCGACTATGGCTACACCTTC. It encodes CASSWDGPDYGYTF. V gene TRBV6-6 combines with J gene TRBJ1-2; weak D call: TRBD1 (5 bases). Germline CDR1 MNHNY, CDR2 SVGAGI (reference sequence). CDR3 length: 14 amino acids. With 4 bases removed from V and 3 bases from J, the gap between germline ends came to 12 bases.